These T cell receptor beta chains were read from a single sample in a study of cytomegalovirus exposure and HLA in healthy donors. Repertoires were generated with immunoSEQ multiplex PCR, while TCRdb's copy carries only in-frame clones and drops some. The data hold 130,000 or so clones, with approximately 84% observed a single time. Sequences were obtained from PBMCs. The source is a woman aged 40 to 50 in good health and CMV-seronegative. Each CDR3 is given with its conserved first and last residue. D genes are given only for firm matches. A row's size may be missing; if present it is once, few, many or a size class.

DNA: TGTGCCATCAGGGGGGGGACGGCACTACAACCCCCGAACACTGAAGCTTTCTTT; CDR3: CAIRGGTALQPPNTEAFF; V: TRBV10-3; J: TRBJ1-1; D: -; size: -
DNA: TGTGCCAGCAGTGAGCCAACCGGGACAAACTCCTACGAGCAGTACTTC; CDR3: CASSEPTGTNSYEQYF; V: TRBV2; J: TRBJ2-7; D: -; size: -
DNA: TGTGCCAGCTCACCACCGACCAGGACCGGGGAGCTGTTTTTT; CDR3: CASSPPTRTGELFF; V: TRBV18; J: TRBJ2-2; D: -; size: -
DNA: TGTGCCAGCAGTTACTCAGTACGCGGGAGGGACAATGAGCAGTTCTTC; CDR3: CASSYSVRGRDNEQFF; V: TRBV6-6; J: TRBJ2-1; D: TRBD2; size: -
DNA: TGTGCCACCAGCAGAGATAGGGTAATGACAGGGGCATCGCTGTTTTTT; CDR3: CATSRDRVMTGASLFF; V: TRBV15; J: TRBJ1-4; D: TRBD1; size: -
DNA: TGTGCCAGCAGCTTAGCCCGATCAGGGGAAGGCTACACCTTC; CDR3: CASSLARSGEGYTF; V: TRBV7-2; J: TRBJ1-2; D: -; size: -
DNA: TGTGCCAGCAGCCCCACAGGGTTGCAAGAGACCCAGTACTTC; CDR3: CASSPTGLQETQYF; V: TRBV7-3; J: TRBJ2-5; D: -; size: -
DNA: TGTGCCAGCAGTGGGTTTCTTTCCGGCGAGCAGTACTTC; CDR3: CASSGFLSGEQYF; V: TRBV6-1; J: TRBJ2-7; D: -; size: -
DNA: TGTGCCAGCACCTCCACGTCGCTCACTTATGGCTACACCTTC; CDR3: CASTSTSLTYGYTF; V: TRBV11-2; J: TRBJ1-2; D: -; size: few
DNA: TGTGCCAGCAGCTTAGTCCGGAGGGTCTGGGACGAGCAGTACTTC; CDR3: CASSLVRRVWDEQYF; V: TRBV7-2; J: TRBJ2-7; D: -; size: -
DNA: TGTGCCAGCAGCTTCGGACAGGGGGCTTCCCATGAGCAGTTCTTC; CDR3: CASSFGQGASHEQFF; V: TRBV25-1; J: TRBJ2-1; D: TRBD1; size: -
DNA: TGCGCCAGCAGCTTTCAACAGGGCTATAATGAAAAACTGTTTTTT; CDR3: CASSFQQGYNEKLFF; V: TRBV5-1; J: TRBJ1-4; D: -; size: -
DNA: TGCGCCAGCAGCCGGGACAGGAGTTACGAGCAGTACTTC; CDR3: CASSRDRSYEQYF; V: TRBV4-3; J: TRBJ2-7; D: TRBD1; size: -
DNA: TGTGCCAGCAGCGCCGACCCTGTCAGGGACTATGGCTACACCTTC; CDR3: CASSADPVRDYGYTF; V: TRBV7-2; J: TRBJ1-2; D: -; size: once
DNA: TGTGCCACCAGCAACCCTAGGGGTCGGTACAATGAGCAGTTCTTC; CDR3: CATSNPRGRYNEQFF; V: TRBV15; J: TRBJ2-1; D: -; size: -
DNA: TGTGCCAGCAGTTTAAGTCTGAGGCTGACAGGGCCAAGCTCCTACGAGCAGTACTTC; CDR3: CASSLSLRLTGPSSYEQYF; V: TRBV28; J: TRBJ2-7; D: TRBD1; size: -